The clone carrying this T cell receptor beta chain was recorded a few times. The CDR3 runs to 14 residues. V lost 0 bases and J lost 7, with 8 bases in between. The V gene's germline CDR1 is SGDLS and CDR2 YYNGEE. This entry belongs to a study of blood T cell repertoires in COVID-19. Generated by immunoSEQ multiplex PCR, the TCRdb table keeps only in-frame clones and is missing some. The sample records some 120,000 clones, 70% to 90% being singletons. Input material: peripheral blood. J is TRBJ1-6 and V is TRBV9; D might be TRBD1 (5 bases). This TCR came from a man aged 50 to 60 with acute or convalescent COVID-19. This CDR3 is CASSVEGPNSPLHF. The DNA for the CDR3 is TGTGCCAGCAGCGTAGAGGGGCCCAATTCACCCCTCCACTTT.